Listed below are T cell receptor beta chains from one sample, sequenced in a study of blood T cell repertoires in COVID-19. Assay used: immunoSEQ multiplex PCR; TCRdb lists only in-frame clones, some missing. The sample holds some 120,000 clones, roughly 81% seen once. The sample consisted of peripheral blood. The receptors stem from a human donor in a cohort sampled during active COVID-19. Both conserved end residues are part of each CDR3. The order of the fields is D gene, V gene, J gene, CDR3 protein. D genes are given only for firm matches.

>TRBD1|TRBV5-1|TRBJ2-7
CASSSQGDEQYF
>TRBD2|TRBV5-1|TRBJ2-1
CASSQRLAGDYNEQFF
>.|TRBV7-6|TRBJ1-1
CASSPRRVVTEAFF
>.|TRBV4-1|TRBJ1-5
CASSQDGAGIQPQHF
>.|TRBV18|TRBJ2-7
CASSRQEGGEQYF
>.|TRBV5-4|TRBJ1-2
CASSLIEGQRTTHF
>TRBD1|TRBV11-2|TRBJ2-2
CASSLRDRGAGELFF
>TRBD2|TRBV7-9|TRBJ2-7
CASSLRAMTSDEQYF
>TRBD2|TRBV10-2|TRBJ2-5
CASSEDSPSGPETQYF
>.|TRBV7-9|TRBJ2-7
CASSATGTLYEQYF
>.|TRBV6-4|TRBJ1-5
CASSKQGYNQPQHF
>.|TRBV30|TRBJ1-3
CAWSATTGGIYF
>.|TRBV3-1/TRBV3-2|TRBJ1-4
CASTLRGAGEKLFF
>TRBD2|TRBV18|TRBJ2-5
CASSPGLAGMETQYF